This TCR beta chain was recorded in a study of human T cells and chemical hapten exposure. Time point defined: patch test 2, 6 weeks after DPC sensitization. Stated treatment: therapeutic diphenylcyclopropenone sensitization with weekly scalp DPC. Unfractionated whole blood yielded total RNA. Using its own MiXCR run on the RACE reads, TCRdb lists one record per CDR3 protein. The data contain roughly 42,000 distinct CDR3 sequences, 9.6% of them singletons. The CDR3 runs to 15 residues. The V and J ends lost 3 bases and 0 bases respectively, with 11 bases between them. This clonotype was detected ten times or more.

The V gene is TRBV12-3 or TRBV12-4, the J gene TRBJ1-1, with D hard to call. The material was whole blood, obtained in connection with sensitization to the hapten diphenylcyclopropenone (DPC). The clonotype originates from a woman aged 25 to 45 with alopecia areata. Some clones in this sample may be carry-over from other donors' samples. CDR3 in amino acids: CASSFAGEMNTEAFF. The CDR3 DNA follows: TGTGCCAGCAGTTTCGCAGGAGAGATGAACACTGAAGCTTTCTTT.